This entry lists 5 T cell receptor beta chains sequenced from one sample in a study of identical twins. TCRdb called the 5' RACE reads again in MiXCR, with one record for every CDR3 protein. The table lists 450,000 or so distinct CDR3 sequences, around a sixth of them singletons, with roughly 12% in the top ten. The sequenced sample consisted of naive T cells sorted from blood. The receptor set was obtained from a man aged 45-60 years in good health.

V gene TRBV6-2 or TRBV6-3 combines with J gene TRBJ1-5, with D maybe TRBD1 (5 bases). The CDR3 extends over 15 amino acids. V was pared by 4 bases and J by 3 bases, with 13 bases between. Germline CDR1 MNHEY, CDR2 SVGEGT. For the CDR3, the DNA is TGTGCCAGCAGTTCCCTCGACAGCCTCAATCAGCCCCAGCATTTT. This sequence encodes CASSSLDSLNQPQHF.

This clonotype has at least ten counts. The gene calls are TRBV12-3 or TRBV12-4 and TRBJ2-1, with a weak D call TRBD2 (6 bases). This CDR3 comprises 14 residues. Trimming pared 6 bases from V and 2 bases from J, leaving 11 bases between. For the CDR3, the DNA is TGTGCCAGCAGGCGGGACGTAACCTACAATGAGCAGTTCTTC. Translation: CASRRDVTYNEQFF.

This clonotype was counted a few times. This sequence joins TRBV12-3 or TRBV12-4 and TRBJ1-2; unclear D gene. The CDR3 covers 14 residues. The V end lost 6 bases, the J end lost 1 base, and 12 bases lay between the germline ends. CDR3 nucleotide sequence: TGTGCCAGCAGCCCGGTACTCCTTAACTATGGCTACACCTTC. It is translated as CASSPVLLNYGYTF.

This clonotype was detected a few times. CDR3 region: CASSYGTSGPYNNEQFF. The CDR3 DNA follows: TGTGCCAGCAGCTACGGGACTAGCGGGCCCTATAACAATGAGCAGTTCTTC. This chain uses TRBV7-2 with TRBJ2-1, with 12 bases matching TRBD2. Trimming at V came to 4 bases and at J to 5 bases, leaving 9 bases not matched to a gene. Germline V lookup: CDR1 SGHTA, CDR2 FQGNSA. The CDR3 sequence is 17 residues long. Variable domain in full (rest from reference TRBV7-2 and TRBJ2-1): GAGVSQSPSNKVTEKGKDVELRCDPISGHTALYWYRQSLGQGLEFLIYFQGNSAPDKSGLPSDRFSAERTGGSVSTLTIQRTQQEDSAVYLCASSYGTSGPYNNEQFFGPGTRLTVL.

The chain links TRBV29-1 to TRBJ2-4; D unclear. The CDR3 length is 12 residues. V was shortened by 4 bases and J by 0 bases, with 4 bases between the two germline ends. Germline CDR1 reads SQVTM; CDR2 reads ANQGSEA. The CDR3 spells CSVGVAKNIQYF. For the CDR3, the DNA is TGCAGCGTTGGGGTAGCCAAAAACATTCAGTACTTC.